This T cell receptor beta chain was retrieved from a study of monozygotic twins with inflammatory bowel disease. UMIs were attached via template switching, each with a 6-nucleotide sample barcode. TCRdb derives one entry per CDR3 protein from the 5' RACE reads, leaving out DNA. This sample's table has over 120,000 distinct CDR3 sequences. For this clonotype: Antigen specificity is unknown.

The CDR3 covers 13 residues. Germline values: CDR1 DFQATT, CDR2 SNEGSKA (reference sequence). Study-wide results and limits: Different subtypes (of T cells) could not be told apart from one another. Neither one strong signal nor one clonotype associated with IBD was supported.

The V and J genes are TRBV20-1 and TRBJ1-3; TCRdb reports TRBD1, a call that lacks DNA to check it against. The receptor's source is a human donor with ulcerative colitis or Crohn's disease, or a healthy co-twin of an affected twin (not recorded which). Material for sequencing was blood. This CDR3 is CSARDRVQNTIYF.